The 8 T cell receptor beta chains presented below share a single source sample, sequenced in a study of patients and donors after allogeneic stem cell transplantation. TCRdb re-derived calls from the RT-PCR reads in MiXCR, one entry per CDR3 protein. The table lists 70,000 to 75,000 distinct CDR3 sequences, 26% of them singletons. Sequenced: blood, either unsorted or a sorted T cell fraction (not recorded which). The receptors were gathered from a human donor who was either an allogeneic HSCT recipient or a stem cell or donor lymphocyte infusion donor (not recorded which). It is not recorded whose cells these are; they may come from a transplant donor.

The chain uses TRBV4-2 and TRBJ2-2; either TRBD1 or TRBD2 may fit D (5 bases each). Trimming stripped 5 bases from V and 5 bases from J, with 12 bases between. The germline V gene has CDR1 LGHNA and CDR2 YNFKEQ. CDR3 length: 14 amino acids. CDR3 sequence (DNA): TGTGCCAGCAGCTACCCAGGGAGAACCGGGGAGCTGTTTTTT. Amino acid sequence: CASSYPGRTGELFF.

A few counts support this clonotype. The CDR3 DNA reads TGCGCCAGCAGCCAAGTGGGGCGGAACACCGGGGAGCTGTTTTTT. Amino acid sequence: CASSQVGRNTGELFF. The chain recombines TRBV4-1 with TRBJ2-2; the D gene is possibly TRBD1 (5 bases). Germline V gene data show CDR1 as MGHRA and CDR2 as YSYEKL. CDR3 length: 15 amino acids. V shed 1 base and J shed 1 base, with 7 bases lying between them.

This clonotype turned up a few times. The chain links TRBV4-1 to TRBJ1-5, with D maybe TRBD1 (5 bases). In germline, CDR1 is MGHRA, CDR2 YSYEKL. Trimming stripped 1 base from V and 4 bases from J, with 8 bases between. The CDR3 contains 14 residues. CDR3 in DNA: TGCGCCAGCAGCCAAGGGCAGGGAAATCAGCCCCAGCATTTT. Its translation is CASSQGQGNQPQHF.

The sample holds a few counts of this clonotype. The chain carries TRBV4-1 and TRBJ2-7, with D tentatively TRBD2 (5 bases). V lost 2 bases and J 3 bases, leaving 11 bases between the germline ends. This CDR3 has 14 residues. Looked up from germline, CDR1 is MGHRA and CDR2 is YSYEKL. CDR3 nucleotide sequence: TGCGCCAGCAGCCAATTAAGCCGGGACTACGAGCAGTACTTC. Protein: CASSQLSRDYEQYF.

The rearrangement uses TRBV7-6 and TRBJ2-1, with D possibly being TRBD2 (6 bases). Trimming shortened V by 5 bases and J by 6 bases, and 17 bases separated the two germline ends. Per germline, CDR1 SGHVS and CDR2 FNYEAQ. This CDR3 is 15 amino acids long. CDR3: CASSPPTRSINEQFF. CDR3 coding DNA: TGTGCCAGCAGCCCACCGACTAGAAGTATCAATGAGCAGTTCTTC.

V usage is TRBV7-8 and J usage is TRBJ2-1, with D perhaps assigned TRBD1 or TRBD2 (5 bases each). The V gene's germline CDR1 is SGHVS and CDR2 FQNEAQ. The length of the CDR3 is 16 residues. The germline V and J ends were trimmed by 5 bases and 4 bases, with 18 bases remaining between them. The CDR3 reads CASSDYSGTIYNEQFF. CDR3 DNA: TGTGCCAGCAGCGACTACTCCGGGACCATTTACAATGAGCAGTTCTTC. Full variable domain (outside the CDR3, taken from reference TRBV7-8 and TRBJ2-1): GAGVSQSPRYKVAKRGQDVALRCDPISGHVSLFWYQQALGQGPEFLTYFQNEAQLDKSGLPSDRFFAERPEGSVSTLKIQRTQQEDSAVYLCASSDYSGTIYNEQFFGPGTRLTVL.

This clonotype was observed a handful of times. The rearrangement uses TRBV12-3 or TRBV12-4 and TRBJ2-7; 8 bases are shared with TRBD2. CDR3 length: 15 residues. V shed 5 bases, J shed 2 bases, and the junction held 8 bases outside the gene matches. This CDR3 reads CASSTTGTRAYEQYF. The CDR3 coding sequence is TGTGCCAGCAGTACGACCGGGACTAGGGCCTACGAGCAGTACTTC.

The rearrangement joins TRBV2 to TRBJ1-1; 8 nucleotides match TRBD1. Trimming at V came to 7 bases and at J to 10 bases, leaving 11 bases not matched to a gene. Looked up from germline, CDR1 is SNHLY and CDR2 is FYNNEI. This CDR3 contains 13 residues. The CDR3 region has the DNA TGTGCCAGCAATACGGGACAGGTCCGGGGAGCTTTCTTT. Translating gives CASNTGQVRGAFF.